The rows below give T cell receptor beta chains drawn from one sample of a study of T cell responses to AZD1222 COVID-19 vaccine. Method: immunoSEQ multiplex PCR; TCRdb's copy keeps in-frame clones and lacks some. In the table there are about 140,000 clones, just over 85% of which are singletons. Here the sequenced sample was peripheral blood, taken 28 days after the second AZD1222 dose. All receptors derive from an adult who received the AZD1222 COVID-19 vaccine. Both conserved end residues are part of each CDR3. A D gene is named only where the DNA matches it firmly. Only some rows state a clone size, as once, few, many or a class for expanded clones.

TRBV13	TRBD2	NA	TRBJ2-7	TGTGCCAGCAGCTTATCTAGCGGGGGAGTCTCCTACGAGCAGTACTTC	CASSLSSGGVSYEQYF
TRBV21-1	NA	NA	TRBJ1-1	TGTGCCGGGGAGGGAGGAATGAACACTGAAGCTTTCTTT	CAGEGGMNTEAFF
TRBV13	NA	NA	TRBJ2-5	TGTGCCAGCAGCCACGGGGTTGGGGTCCAAGAGACCCAGTACTTC	CASSHGVGVQETQYF
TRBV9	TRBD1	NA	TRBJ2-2	TGTGCCAGCAGAACCGGGACAGGCACCGGGGAGCTGTTTTTT	CASRTGTGTGELFF
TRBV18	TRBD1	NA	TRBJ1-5	TGTGCCAGCTCACCACCCTCGGGAGGGGGCTCCCAGCCCCAGCATTTT	CASSPPSGGGSQPQHF
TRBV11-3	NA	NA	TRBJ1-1	TGTGCCAGCAGCTTAGATCACGACACTGAAGCTTTCTTT	CASSLDHDTEAFF
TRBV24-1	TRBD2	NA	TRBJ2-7	TGTGCCACCAGTGGACCCAGCGGGGGACACTCCTACGAGCAGTACTTC	CATSGPSGGHSYEQYF
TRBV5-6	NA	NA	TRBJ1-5	TGTGCCAGCAGCTCTCGACAGGCTCCTCAGCCCCAGCATTTT	CASSSRQAPQPQHF
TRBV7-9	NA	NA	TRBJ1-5	TGTGCCAGCAGCTTAGAAGGGGGGGGCAATCAGCCCCAGCATTTT	CASSLEGGGNQPQHF
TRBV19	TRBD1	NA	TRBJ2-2	TGTGCCAGTACCGCGCAGGGGGCCGACACCGGGGAGCTGTTTTTT	CASTAQGADTGELFF
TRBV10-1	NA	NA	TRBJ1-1	TGCGCCAGCAGTGAGTGGGAGGGCACTGAAGCTTTCTTT	CASSEWEGTEAFF
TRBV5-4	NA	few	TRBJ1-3	TGTGCCAGCAGCTTGTCTGGGGCTGGAAACACCATATATTTT	CASSLSGAGNTIYF
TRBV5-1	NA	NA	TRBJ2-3	TGCGCCAGCAGCTTTCCGGGAGATACGCAGTATTTT	CASSFPGDTQYF
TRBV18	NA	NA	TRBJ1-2	TGTGCCAGCTCGCCTCCCGAGGGAAACTATGGCTACACCTTC	CASSPPEGNYGYTF
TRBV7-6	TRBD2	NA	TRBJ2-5	TGTGCCAGCAGCTTAGGGGCCATAGCGGGACTAAAAGAGACCCAGTACTTC	CASSLGAIAGLKETQYF
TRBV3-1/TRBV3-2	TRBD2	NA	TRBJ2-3	TGTGCCAGCAGCCCCTCCGGGGGGACCACAGATACGCAGTATTTT	CASSPSGGTTDTQYF
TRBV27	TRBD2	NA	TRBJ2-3	TGTGCCAGCAGAGGGGGCGGGGGGGCGTGGGATACGCAGTATTTT	CASRGGGGAWDTQYF
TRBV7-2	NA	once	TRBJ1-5	TGTGCCAGCAGCTTAGGGGCAGTTTATAGCAATCAGCCCCAGCATTTT	CASSLGAVYSNQPQHF
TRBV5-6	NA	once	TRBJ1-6	TGTGCCAGCAGCTTGCCCCGGGACTCACCCCTCCACTTT	CASSLPRDSPLHF